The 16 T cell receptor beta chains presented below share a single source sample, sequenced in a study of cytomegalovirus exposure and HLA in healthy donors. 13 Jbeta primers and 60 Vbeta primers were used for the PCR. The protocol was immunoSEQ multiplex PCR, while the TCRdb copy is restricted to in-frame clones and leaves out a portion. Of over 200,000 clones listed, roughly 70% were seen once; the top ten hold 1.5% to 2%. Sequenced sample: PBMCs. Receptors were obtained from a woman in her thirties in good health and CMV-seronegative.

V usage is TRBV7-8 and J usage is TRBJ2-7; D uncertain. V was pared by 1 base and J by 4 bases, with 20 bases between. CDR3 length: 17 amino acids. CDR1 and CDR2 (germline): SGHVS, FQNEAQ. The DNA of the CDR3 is TGTGCCAGCAGCTTAGATTCGACTGTCTCCGGAGCGTACGAGCAGTACTTC. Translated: CASSLDSTVSGAYEQYF.

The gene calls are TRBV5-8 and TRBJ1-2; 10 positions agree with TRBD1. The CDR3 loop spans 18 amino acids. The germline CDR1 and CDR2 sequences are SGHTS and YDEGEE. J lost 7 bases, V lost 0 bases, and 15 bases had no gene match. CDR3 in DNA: TGTGCCAGCAGCTTGGTGAGGTGGGACAGGGGCCTCTGGAGTGGCTACACCTTC. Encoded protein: CASSLVRWDRGLWSGYTF.

The CDR3 nucleotides are TGTGCCAGCAGCTTACAGGGGATGAACACTGAAGCTTTCTTT. Translating gives CASSLQGMNTEAFF. This chain uses TRBV7-9 with TRBJ1-1, with D tentatively TRBD1 (6 bases). V was cut by 2 bases and J by 0 bases, with 7 bases left in between. The CDR3 loop spans 14 amino acids. The germline gives CDR1 SEHNR, CDR2 FQNEAQ (reference sequence).

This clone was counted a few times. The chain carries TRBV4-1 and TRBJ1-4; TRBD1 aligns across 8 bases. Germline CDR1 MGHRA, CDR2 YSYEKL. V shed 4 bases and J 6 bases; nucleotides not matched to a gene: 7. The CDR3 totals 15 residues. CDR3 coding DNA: TGCGCCAGCAGCCCCGGACAGGGAGCCGATGAAAAACTGTTTTTT. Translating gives CASSPGQGADEKLFF.

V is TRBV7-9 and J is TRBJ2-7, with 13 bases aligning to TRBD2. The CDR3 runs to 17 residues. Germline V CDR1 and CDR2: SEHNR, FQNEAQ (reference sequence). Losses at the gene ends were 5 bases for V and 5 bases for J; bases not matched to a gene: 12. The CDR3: CASSPTLGLAGSHEQYF. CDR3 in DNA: TGTGCCAGCAGCCCCACCCTGGGACTAGCGGGGTCCCACGAGCAGTACTTC.

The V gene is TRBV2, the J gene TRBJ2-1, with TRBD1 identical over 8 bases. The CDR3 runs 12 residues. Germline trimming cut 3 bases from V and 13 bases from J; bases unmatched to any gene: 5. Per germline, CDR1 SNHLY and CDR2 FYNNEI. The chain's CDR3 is CASSDDRGHQFF. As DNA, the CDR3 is TGTGCCAGCAGTGATGACAGGGGTCATCAGTTCTTC.

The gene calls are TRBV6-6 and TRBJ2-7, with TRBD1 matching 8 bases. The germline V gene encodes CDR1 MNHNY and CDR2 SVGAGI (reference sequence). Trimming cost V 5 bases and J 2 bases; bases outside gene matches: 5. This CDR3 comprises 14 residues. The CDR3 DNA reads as TGTGCCAGCAGTGAGGACAGGGAGGCCTACGAGCAGTACTTC. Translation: CASSEDREAYEQYF.

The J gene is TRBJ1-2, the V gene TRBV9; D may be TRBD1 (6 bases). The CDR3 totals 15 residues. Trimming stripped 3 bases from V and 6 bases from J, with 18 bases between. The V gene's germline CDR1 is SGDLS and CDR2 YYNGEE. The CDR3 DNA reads TGTGCCAGCAGCGAAAGGGACATCTCGGGGCATGGCTACACCTTC. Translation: CASSERDISGHGYTF. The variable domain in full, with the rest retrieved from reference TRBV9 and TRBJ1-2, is DSGVTQTPKHLITATGQRVTLRCSPRSGDLSVYWYQQSLDQGLQFLIQYYNGEERAKGNILERFSAQQFPDLHSELNLSSLELGDSALYFCASSERDISGHGYTFGSGTRLTVV.

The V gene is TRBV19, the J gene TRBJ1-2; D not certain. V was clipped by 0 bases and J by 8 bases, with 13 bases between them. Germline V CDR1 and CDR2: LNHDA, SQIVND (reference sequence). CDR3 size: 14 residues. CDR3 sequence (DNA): TGTGCCAGTAGTATAGAGGCGGGCGGGGTCGGCTACACCTTC. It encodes CASSIEAGGVGYTF.

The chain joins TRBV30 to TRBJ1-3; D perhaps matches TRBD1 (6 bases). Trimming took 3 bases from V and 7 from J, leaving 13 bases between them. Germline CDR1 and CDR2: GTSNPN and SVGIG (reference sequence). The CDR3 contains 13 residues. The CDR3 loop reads CAWSAGAVNTIYF. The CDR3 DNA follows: TGTGCCTGGAGCGCAGGGGCAGTCAACACCATATATTTT.

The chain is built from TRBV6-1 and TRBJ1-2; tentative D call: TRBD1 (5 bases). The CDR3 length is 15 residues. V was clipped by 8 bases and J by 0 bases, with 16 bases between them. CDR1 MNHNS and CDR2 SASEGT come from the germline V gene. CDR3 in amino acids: CASGIGAVPNYGYTF. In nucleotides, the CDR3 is TGTGCCAGCGGTATTGGGGCGGTTCCTAACTATGGCTACACCTTC.

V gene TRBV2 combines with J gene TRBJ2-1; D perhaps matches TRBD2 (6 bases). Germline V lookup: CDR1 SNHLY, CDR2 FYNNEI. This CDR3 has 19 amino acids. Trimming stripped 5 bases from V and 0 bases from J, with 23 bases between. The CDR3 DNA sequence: TGTGCCAGCAGTAAAGGTGGTAGCGGAATACTACTCTCCTACAATGAGCAGTTCTTC. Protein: CASSKGGSGILLSYNEQFF.

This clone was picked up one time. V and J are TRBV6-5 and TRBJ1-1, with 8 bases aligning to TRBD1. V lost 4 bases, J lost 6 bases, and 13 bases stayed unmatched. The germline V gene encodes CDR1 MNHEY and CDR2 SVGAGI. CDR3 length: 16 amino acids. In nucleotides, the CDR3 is TGTGCCAGCAGTTCCCCATCCGGACAGGGTAACCCTGAAGCTTTCTTT. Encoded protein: CASSSPSGQGNPEAFF.

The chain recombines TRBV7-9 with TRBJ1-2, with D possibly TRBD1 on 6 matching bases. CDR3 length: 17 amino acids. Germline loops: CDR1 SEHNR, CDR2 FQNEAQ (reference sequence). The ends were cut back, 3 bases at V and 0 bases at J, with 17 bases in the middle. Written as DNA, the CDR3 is TGTGCCAGCAGCTTTAGGAGTGGGACACTATCTAACTATGGCTACACCTTC. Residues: CASSFRSGTLSNYGYTF. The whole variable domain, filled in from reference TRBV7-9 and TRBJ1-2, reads DTGVSQNPRHKITKRGQNVTFRCDPISEHNRLYWYRQTLGQGPEFLTYFQNEAQLEKSRLLSDRFSAERPKGSFSTLEIQRTEQGDSAMYLCASSFRSGTLSNYGYTFGSGTRLTVV.

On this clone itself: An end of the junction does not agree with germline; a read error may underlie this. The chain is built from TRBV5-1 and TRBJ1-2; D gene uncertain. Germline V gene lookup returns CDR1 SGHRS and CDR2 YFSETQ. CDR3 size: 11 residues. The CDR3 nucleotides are TGTGCCAGCAGCTCAAGAGCTGGCTACACCTTC. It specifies CASSSRAGYTF. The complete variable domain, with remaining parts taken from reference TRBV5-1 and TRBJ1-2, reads KAGVTQTPRYLIKTRGQQVTLSCSPISGHRSVSWYQQTPGQGLQFLFEYFSETQRNKGNFPGRFSGRQFSNSRSEMNVSTLELGDSALYLCASSSRAGYTFGSGTRLTVV.

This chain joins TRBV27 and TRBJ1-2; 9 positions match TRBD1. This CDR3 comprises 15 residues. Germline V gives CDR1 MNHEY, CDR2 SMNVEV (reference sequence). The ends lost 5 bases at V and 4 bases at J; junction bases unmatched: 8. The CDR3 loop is CASSPGTGRAYGYTF. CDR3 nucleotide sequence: TGTGCCAGCAGTCCCGGGACAGGGAGGGCCTATGGCTACACCTTC.